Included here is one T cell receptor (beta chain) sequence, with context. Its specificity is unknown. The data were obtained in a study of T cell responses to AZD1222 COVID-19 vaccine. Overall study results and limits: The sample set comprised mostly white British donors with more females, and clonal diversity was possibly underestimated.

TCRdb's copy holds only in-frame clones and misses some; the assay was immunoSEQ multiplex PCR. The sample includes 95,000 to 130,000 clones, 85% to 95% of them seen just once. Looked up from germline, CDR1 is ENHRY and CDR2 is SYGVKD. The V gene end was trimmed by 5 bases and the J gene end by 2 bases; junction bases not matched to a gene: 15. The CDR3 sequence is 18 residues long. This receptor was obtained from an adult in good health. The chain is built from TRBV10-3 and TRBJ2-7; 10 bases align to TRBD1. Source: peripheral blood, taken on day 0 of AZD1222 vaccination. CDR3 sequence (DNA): TGTGCCATCAGTCCGACCACTACGGGACAGGGGCCCGCCTACGAGCAGTACTTC. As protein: CAISPTTTGQGPAYEQYF.